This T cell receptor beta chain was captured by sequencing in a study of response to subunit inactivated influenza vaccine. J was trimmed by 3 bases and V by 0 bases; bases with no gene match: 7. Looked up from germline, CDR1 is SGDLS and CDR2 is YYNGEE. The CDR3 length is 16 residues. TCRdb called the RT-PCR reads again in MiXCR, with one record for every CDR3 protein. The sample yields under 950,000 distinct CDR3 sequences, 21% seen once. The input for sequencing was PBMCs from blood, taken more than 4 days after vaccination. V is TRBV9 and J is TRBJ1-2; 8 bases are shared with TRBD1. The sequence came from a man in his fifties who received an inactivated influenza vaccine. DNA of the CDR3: TGTGCCAGCAGCGTAGATCCAGGGGGCTTGGACTATGGCTACACCTTC. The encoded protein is CASSVDPGGLDYGYTF. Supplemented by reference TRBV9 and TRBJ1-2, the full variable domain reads DSGVTQTPKHLITATGQRVTLRCSPRSGDLSVYWYQQSLDQGLQFLIQYYNGEERAKGNILERFSAQQFPDLHSELNLSSLELGDSALYFCASSVDPGGLDYGYTFGSGTRLTVV.